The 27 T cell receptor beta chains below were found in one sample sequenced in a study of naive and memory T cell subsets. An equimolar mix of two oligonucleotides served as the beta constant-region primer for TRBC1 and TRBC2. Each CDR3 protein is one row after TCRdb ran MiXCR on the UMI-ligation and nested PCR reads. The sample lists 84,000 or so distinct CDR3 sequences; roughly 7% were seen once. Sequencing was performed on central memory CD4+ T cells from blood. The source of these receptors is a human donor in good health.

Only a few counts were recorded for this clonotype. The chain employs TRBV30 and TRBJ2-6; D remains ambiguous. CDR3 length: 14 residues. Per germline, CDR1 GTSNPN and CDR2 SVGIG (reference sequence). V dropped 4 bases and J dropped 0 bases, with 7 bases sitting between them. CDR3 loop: CAWKRSSGANVLTF. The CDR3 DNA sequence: TGTGCCTGGAAAAGGAGCTCTGGGGCCAACGTCCTGACTTTC.

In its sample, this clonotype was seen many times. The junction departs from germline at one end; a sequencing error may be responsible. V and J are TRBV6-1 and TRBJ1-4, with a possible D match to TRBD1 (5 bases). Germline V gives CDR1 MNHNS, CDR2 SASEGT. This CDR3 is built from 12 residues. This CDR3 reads CASSEARGREIF. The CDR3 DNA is TGTGCCAGCAGTGAAGCAAGAGGCAGGGAGATTTTT.

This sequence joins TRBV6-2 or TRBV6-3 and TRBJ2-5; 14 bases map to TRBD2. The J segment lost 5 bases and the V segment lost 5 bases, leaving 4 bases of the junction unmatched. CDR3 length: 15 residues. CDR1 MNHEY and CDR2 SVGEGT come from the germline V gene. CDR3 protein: CASSSGTSGSETQYF. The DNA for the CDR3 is TGTGCCAGCAGTAGCGGGACTAGCGGGAGTGAGACCCAGTACTTC.

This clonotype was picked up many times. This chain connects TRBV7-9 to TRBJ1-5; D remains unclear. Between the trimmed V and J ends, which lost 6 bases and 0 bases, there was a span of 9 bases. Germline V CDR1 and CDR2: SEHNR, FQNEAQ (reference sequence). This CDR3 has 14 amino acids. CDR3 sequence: CASSGDYSNQPQHF. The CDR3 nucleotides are TGTGCCAGCAGTGGTGATTATAGCAATCAGCCCCAGCATTTT.

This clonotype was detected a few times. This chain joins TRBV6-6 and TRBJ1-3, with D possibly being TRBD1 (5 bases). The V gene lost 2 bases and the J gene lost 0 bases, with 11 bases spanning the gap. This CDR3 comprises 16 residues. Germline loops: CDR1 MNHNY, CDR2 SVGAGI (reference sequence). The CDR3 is CASSYDDSPSGNTIYF. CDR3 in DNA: TGTGCCAGCAGTTACGACGACAGCCCCTCTGGAAACACCATATATTTT.

The CDR3 coding sequence is TGCAGTGCGGTAGTTGGGGCGGGCACTGAAGCTTTCTTT. This translates into CSAVVGAGTEAFF. V and J are TRBV20-1 and TRBJ1-1; tentative D call: TRBD1 (5 bases). V was shortened by 6 bases and J by 4 bases, with 15 bases between the two germline ends. The germline gives CDR1 DFQATT, CDR2 SNEGSKA (reference sequence). The CDR3 is made up of 13 amino acids.

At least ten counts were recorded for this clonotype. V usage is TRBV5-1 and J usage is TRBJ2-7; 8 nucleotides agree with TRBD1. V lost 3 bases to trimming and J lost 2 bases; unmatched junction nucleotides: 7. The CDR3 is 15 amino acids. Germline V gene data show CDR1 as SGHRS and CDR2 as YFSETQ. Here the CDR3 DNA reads TGCGCCAGCAGCTCACAGGGGGTAACGGCCTACGAGCAGTACTTC. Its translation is CASSSQGVTAYEQYF.

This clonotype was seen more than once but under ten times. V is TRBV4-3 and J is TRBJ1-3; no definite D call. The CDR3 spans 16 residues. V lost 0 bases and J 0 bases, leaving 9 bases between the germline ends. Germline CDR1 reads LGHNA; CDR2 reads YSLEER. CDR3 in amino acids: CASSQEKAGSGNTIYF. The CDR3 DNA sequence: TGCGCCAGCAGCCAAGAGAAGGCCGGCTCTGGAAACACCATATATTTT.

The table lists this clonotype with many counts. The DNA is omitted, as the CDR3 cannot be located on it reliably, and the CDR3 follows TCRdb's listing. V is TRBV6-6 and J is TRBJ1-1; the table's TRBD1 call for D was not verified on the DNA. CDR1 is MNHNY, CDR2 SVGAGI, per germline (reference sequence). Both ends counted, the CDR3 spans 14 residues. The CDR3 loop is CASSSSRGSARAFF.

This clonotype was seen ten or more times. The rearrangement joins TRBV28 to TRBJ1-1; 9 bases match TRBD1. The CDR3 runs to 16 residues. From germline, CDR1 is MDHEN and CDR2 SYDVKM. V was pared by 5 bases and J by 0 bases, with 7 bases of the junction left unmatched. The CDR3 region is CASSLNRGRMNTEAFF. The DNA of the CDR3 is TGTGCCAGCAGTCTAAACAGGGGGCGAATGAACACTGAAGCTTTCTTT.

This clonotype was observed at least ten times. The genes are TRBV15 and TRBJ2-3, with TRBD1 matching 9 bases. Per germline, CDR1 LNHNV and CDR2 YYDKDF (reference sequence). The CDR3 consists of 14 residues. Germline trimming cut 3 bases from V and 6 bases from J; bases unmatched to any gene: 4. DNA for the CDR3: TGTGCCACCAGCAGGGACAGGGGATCGGATACGCAGTATTTT. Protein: CATSRDRGSDTQYF. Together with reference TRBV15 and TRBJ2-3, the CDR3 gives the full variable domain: DAMVIQNPRYQVTQFGKPVTLSCSQTLNHNVMYWYQQKSSQAPKLLFHYYDKDFNNEADTPDNFQSRRPNTSFCFLDIRSPGLGDTAMYLCATSRDRGSDTQYFGPGTRLTVL.

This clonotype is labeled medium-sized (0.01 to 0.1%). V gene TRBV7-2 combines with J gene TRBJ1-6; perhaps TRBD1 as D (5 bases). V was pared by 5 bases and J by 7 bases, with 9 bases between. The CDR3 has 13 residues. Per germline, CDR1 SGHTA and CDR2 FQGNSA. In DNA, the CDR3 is TGTGCCAGCAGCGCGGGGCCCAATTCACCCCTCCACTTT. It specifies CASSAGPNSPLHF.

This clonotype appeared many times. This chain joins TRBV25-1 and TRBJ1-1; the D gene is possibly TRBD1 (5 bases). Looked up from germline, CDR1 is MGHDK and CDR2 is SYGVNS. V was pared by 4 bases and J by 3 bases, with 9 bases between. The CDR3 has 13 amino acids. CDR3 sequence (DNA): TGTGCCAGCAGTGGTGAGGGGTACACTGAAGCTTTCTTT. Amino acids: CASSGEGYTEAFF.

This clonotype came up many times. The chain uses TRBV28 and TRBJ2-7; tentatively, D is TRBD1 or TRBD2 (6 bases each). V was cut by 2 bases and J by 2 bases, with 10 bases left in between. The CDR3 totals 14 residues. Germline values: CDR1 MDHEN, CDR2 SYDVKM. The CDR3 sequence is CASSLVGGTYEQYF. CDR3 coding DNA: TGTGCCAGCAGTTTAGTGGGGGGCACCTACGAGCAGTACTTC.

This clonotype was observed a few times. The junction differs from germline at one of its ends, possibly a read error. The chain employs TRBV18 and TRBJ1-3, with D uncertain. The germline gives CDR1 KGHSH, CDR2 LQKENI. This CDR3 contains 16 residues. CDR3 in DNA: TGTGCCAGCTCACCACGTTCAATCGGGGAAGGAACCACCATATATTTT. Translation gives CASSPRSIGEGTTIYF.

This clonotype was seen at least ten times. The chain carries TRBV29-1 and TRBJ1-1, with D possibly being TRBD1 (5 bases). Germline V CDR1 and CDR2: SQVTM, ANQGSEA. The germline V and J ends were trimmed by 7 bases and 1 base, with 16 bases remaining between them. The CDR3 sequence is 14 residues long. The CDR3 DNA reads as TGCAGCGCCCCAGCCGCAGGGTGGAACACTGAAGCTTTCTTT. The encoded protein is CSAPAAGWNTEAFF.

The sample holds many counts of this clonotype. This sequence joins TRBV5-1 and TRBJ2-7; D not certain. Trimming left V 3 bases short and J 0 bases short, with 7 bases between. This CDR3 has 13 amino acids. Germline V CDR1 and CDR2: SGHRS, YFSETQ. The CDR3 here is CASSSGPSYEQYF. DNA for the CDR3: TGCGCCAGCAGCTCCGGGCCCTCCTACGAGCAGTACTTC.

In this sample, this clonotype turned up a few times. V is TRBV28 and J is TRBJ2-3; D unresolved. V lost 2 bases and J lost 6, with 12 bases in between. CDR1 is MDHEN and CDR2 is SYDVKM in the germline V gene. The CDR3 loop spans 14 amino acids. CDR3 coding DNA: TGTGCCAGCAGTTTAAACTACCGGACGGATACGCAGTATTTT. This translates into CASSLNYRTDTQYF.

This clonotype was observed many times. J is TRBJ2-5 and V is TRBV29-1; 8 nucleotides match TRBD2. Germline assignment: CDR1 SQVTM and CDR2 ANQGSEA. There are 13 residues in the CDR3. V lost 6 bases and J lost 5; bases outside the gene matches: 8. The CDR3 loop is CSVNPGGEETQYF. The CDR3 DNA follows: TGCAGCGTAAATCCGGGAGGGGAGGAGACCCAGTACTTC.

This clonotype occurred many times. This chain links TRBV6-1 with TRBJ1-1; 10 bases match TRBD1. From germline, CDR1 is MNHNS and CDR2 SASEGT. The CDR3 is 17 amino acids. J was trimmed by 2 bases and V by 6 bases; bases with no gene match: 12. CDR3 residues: CASRLRMTGGPNTEAFF. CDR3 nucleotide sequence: TGTGCCAGCAGACTACGGATGACAGGGGGCCCTAACACTGAAGCTTTCTTT.

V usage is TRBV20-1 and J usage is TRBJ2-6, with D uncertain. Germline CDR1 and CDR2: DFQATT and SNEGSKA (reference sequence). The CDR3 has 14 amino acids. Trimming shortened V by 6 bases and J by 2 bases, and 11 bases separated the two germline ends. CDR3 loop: CSARTGTGANVLTF. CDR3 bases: TGCAGTGCGCGTACTGGCACTGGGGCCAACGTCCTGACTTTC.

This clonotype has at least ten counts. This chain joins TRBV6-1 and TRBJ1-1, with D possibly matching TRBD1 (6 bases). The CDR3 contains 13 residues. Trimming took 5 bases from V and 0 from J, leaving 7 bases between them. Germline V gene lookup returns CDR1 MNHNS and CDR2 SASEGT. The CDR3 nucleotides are TGTGCCAGCAGTTGGACAGTGAACACTGAAGCTTTCTTT. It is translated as CASSWTVNTEAFF.

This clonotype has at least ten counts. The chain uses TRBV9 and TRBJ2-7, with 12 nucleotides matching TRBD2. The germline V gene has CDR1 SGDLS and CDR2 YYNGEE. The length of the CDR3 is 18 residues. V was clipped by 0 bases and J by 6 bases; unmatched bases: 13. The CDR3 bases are TGTGCCAGCAGCGTAGGGCCCCTCCGACTAGCGGGAGTGGGCGAGCAGTACTTC. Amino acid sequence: CASSVGPLRLAGVGEQYF.

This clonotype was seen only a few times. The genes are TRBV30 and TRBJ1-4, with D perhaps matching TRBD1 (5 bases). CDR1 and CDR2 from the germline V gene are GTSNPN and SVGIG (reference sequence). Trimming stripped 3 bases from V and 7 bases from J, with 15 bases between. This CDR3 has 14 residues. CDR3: CAWSDGQGIEKLFF. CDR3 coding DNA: TGTGCCTGGAGCGACGGACAAGGGATTGAAAAACTGTTTTTT.

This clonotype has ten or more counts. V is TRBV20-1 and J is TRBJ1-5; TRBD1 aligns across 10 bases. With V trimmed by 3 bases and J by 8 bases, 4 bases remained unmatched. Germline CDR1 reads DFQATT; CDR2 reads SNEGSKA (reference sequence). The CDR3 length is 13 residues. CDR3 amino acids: CSAREDRGEPQHF. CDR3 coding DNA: TGCAGTGCTAGGGAGGACAGGGGGGAGCCCCAGCATTTT.

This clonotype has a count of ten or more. CDR3 bases: TGTGCCATCAGTGAGTCAAGCTATGGAACTGAAGCTTTCTTT. Its protein is CAISESSYGTEAFF. The genes are TRBV10-3 and TRBJ1-1, with no clear D. The CDR3 has 14 amino acids. V lost 0 bases, J lost 5 bases, and 10 bases lay in between. The germline CDR1 and CDR2 sequences are ENHRY and SYGVKD.

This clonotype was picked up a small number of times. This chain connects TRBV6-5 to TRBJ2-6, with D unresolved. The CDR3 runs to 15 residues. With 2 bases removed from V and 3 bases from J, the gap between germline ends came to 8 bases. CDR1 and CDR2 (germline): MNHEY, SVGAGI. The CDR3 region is CASSYKSDGANVLTF. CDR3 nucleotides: TGTGCCAGCAGTTACAAGTCAGATGGGGCCAACGTCCTGACTTTC.